The 3 T cell receptor beta chains listed next were all sequenced from one sample in a study of tumor-infiltrating lymphocytes in primary liver carcinoma. They got blood RNA out of unsorted whole blood and also pulled out germline DNA. Synthesis of TCR beta cDNA was carried out from approximately 500 ng total RNA with a constant-region primer. Sequencing libraries for TCR beta derived from three nested multiplex PCR rounds that used slightly modified ARM-PCR. A C-beta reverse primer was combined with TRBV1-TRBV30 forward primers in the first two PCR rounds, and each round had 10 cycles. TCRdb ran MiXCR on the multiplex PCR reads and lists one entry per CDR3 protein. Among hundreds of thousands of distinct CDR3 sequences, 65% were seen once, and the ten largest hold more than 8.5%. The sample taken for sequencing was peripheral blood. The receptors were gathered from a man aged 35 to 55 with primary liver carcinoma and hepatitis B virus infection.

This chain connects TRBV5-6 to TRBJ2-7, with D tentatively TRBD1 (6 bases). Deletions cut 4 bases from V and 0 bases from J, with 17 bases between. Germline V gene data show CDR1 as SGHDT and CDR2 as YYEEEE. This CDR3 is 16 amino acids long. The DNA for the CDR3 is TGTGCCAGCAGCCCCGCCGGGACACGGTACTCCTACGAGCAGTACTTC. Residues: CASSPAGTRYSYEQYF.

Turning to this clonotype: It may be a read error: a sequence one base away is much more abundant. V usage is TRBV12-5 and J usage is TRBJ2-1, with 7 nucleotides matching TRBD1. The CDR3 has 15 amino acids. Germline assignment: CDR1 LGHNT and CDR2 FRNRAP. The CDR3 protein is CASSLKGGDAYEQFF. In DNA, the CDR3 is TGTGCTAGTAGTTTGAAAGGGGGCGATGCCTATGAGCAGTTCTTC.

The genes are TRBV6-6 and TRBJ1-1; D gene unclear. V lost 4 bases to trimming and J lost 7 bases, with 19 bases between them. Per germline, CDR1 MNHNY and CDR2 SVGAGI (reference sequence). This CDR3 spans 15 amino acids. CDR3 DNA: TGTGCCAGCAGTTCGCAGGAGCGCGGGCACAGTGAAGCTTTCTTT. Protein product: CASSSQERGHSEAFF.